These T cell receptor beta chains were read from a single sample in a study of blood T cell repertoires in COVID-19. Sequencing was performed with immunoSEQ multiplex PCR; in TCRdb, only in-frame clones are kept and a portion is missing. The table lists approximately 400,000 clones, more than 70% of them singletons, with around 12% in the top ten. The sequencing input was peripheral blood. These receptors all stem from a woman aged 45-59 years with COVID-19, enrolled during active disease. Each CDR3 is given with its conserved first and last residue. A D gene is named only where the DNA matches it firmly.

>TRBV27|TRBJ1-2|-
CASSLTHGGRAYGYTF
TGTGCCAGCAGTTTAACCCACGGGGGGCGGGCCTATGGCTACACCTTC
>TRBV11-2|TRBJ1-1|-
CASSFFVEGNTEAFF
TGTGCCAGCAGCTTCTTTGTTGAGGGAAACACTGAAGCTTTCTTT
>TRBV24-1|TRBJ2-2|TRBD1
CATARTGETGELFF
TGTGCCACCGCCCGGACAGGGGAGACCGGGGAGCTGTTTTTT
>TRBV30|TRBJ2-7|TRBD2
CAWSPSGYHEQYF
TGTGCCTGGAGTCCTAGCGGGTACCACGAGCAGTACTTC
>TRBV28|TRBJ1-2|-
CASSPDRLYGYTF
TGTGCCAGCAGTCCGGACAGACTCTATGGCTACACCTTC
>TRBV6-2/TRBV6-3|TRBJ2-7|-
CASSWVGAYEQYF
TGTGCCAGCAGTTGGGTAGGAGCCTACGAGCAGTACTTC
>TRBV5-8|TRBJ1-5|TRBD1
CASSQGDLNQPQHF
TGTGCCAGCAGTCAGGGGGACCTCAATCAGCCCCAGCATTTT
>TRBV2|TRBJ1-1|-
CASSPGLEGTEAFF
TGTGCCAGCAGTCCAGGGTTGGAGGGCACTGAAGCTTTCTTT
>TRBV5-6|TRBJ1-5|-
CASSYGAREKPQHF
TGTGCCAGCAGCTACGGGGCGCGGGAAAAACCCCAGCATTTT
>TRBV3-1/TRBV3-2|TRBJ1-1|TRBD1
CASSSRTGEVTEAFF
TGTGCCAGCAGCAGTAGGACAGGGGAGGTCACTGAAGCTTTCTTT